What follows are 31 T cell receptor beta chains derived from one specimen sequenced in a study of identical twins. TCRdb processed the 5' RACE reads anew with MiXCR; each CDR3 protein has one entry. This table has some 730,000 distinct CDR3 sequences, about 20% appearing once. The data also belong to a second study, concerning T cells expressing NK-cell markers.

Sequencing was done on a sample of PBMCs. The receptors stem from a woman aged 18-35 years in good health.

In its sample, this clonotype was seen a few times. The chain uses TRBV19 and TRBJ2-1, with D unclear. CDR1 is LNHDA, CDR2 SQIVND, per germline (reference sequence). CDR3 size: 15 residues. V was shortened by 1 base and J by 6 bases, with 13 bases between the two germline ends. The CDR3 here is CASSIGVGGLNEQFF. The CDR3 DNA reads TGTGCCAGTAGTATAGGGGTAGGTGGTCTCAATGAGCAGTTCTTC.

The rearrangement links TRBV6-2 or TRBV6-3 to TRBJ2-1; TRBD1 aligns across 8 bases. The CDR3 covers 13 residues. After removal of 5 bases from V and 7 bases from J, the junction contained 4 bases not matched to a gene. Germline CDR1 and CDR2: MNHEY and SVGEGT. This chain's CDR3 is CASSPHRGNEQFF. CDR3 DNA: TGTGCCAGCAGTCCACACAGGGGGAATGAGCAGTTCTTC.

Remarks on this clonotype: The junction shows a germline mismatch at one end, possibly a read error. This rearrangement joins TRBV10-3 to TRBJ2-1, with 7 nucleotides matching TRBD2. CDR1 ENHRY and CDR2 SYGVKD come from the germline V gene. This CDR3 comprises 13 residues. CDR3 nucleotides: TGTGCCTTGGGGGGGGTTTCCTACAATGAGCAGCTCTTC. This codes for CALGGVSYNEQLF.

This clonotype was found a few times. This sequence joins TRBV10-3 and TRBJ2-4; D remains ambiguous. V shed 3 bases and J shed 13 bases, with 19 bases lying between them. The germline gives CDR1 ENHRY, CDR2 SYGVKD. CDR3 size: 14 residues. CDR3 sequence (DNA): TGTGCCATCAGTGACCGAGACCAACATCACCAACAGTACTTC. It encodes CAISDRDQHHQQYF.

This clonotype was counted a single time. This sequence joins TRBV7-2 and TRBJ2-3, with D uncertain. CDR1 is SGHTA and CDR2 is FQGNSA in the germline V gene. This CDR3 region has 15 residues. The germline V and J ends were trimmed by 1 base and 2 bases, with 10 bases remaining between them. The CDR3 is CASSLVGTNTDTQYF. CDR3 sequence (DNA): TGTGCCAGCAGCTTAGTGGGCACTAACACAGATACGCAGTATTTT.

This clonotype was observed a handful of times. The chain employs TRBV11-2 and TRBJ2-3, with D perhaps TRBD1 or TRBD2 (6 bases each). With 2 bases removed from V and 1 base from J, the gap between germline ends came to 13 bases. The CDR3 sequence is 16 residues long. Germline assignment: CDR1 SGHAT and CDR2 FQNNGV. CDR3 DNA sequence: TGTGCCAGCAGCTTACTAGAGGGGGGCCGCACAGATACGCAGTATTTT. It is translated as CASSLLEGGRTDTQYF.

The chain joins TRBV27 to TRBJ2-1; D may match TRBD1 or TRBD2 (5 bases each). The CDR3 runs 13 residues. Germline V gene lookup returns CDR1 MNHEY and CDR2 SMNVEV (reference sequence). Trimming pared 3 bases from V and 9 bases from J, leaving 12 bases between. The CDR3 is CASSFSRGGEQFF. For the CDR3, the DNA is TGTGCCAGCAGTTTCTCTCGGGGCGGTGAGCAGTTCTTC.

V is TRBV7-6 and J is TRBJ2-1, with no clear D. The V gene lost 1 base and the J gene lost 3 bases, with 16 bases spanning the gap. The germline V gene has CDR1 SGHVS and CDR2 FNYEAQ. The CDR3 is made up of 17 amino acids. CDR3 sequence reads: CASSLDEAARNYNEQFF. The CDR3, as DNA: TGTGCCAGCAGCTTAGACGAGGCAGCGCGAAACTACAATGAGCAGTTCTTC.

The chain employs TRBV5-1 and TRBJ1-3; D gene uncertain. Trimming removed 2 bases at V and 4 bases at J, with 10 bases between. CDR1 SGHRS and CDR2 YFSETQ come from the germline V gene. CDR3 length: 14 amino acids. The CDR3 DNA follows: TGCGCCAGCAGCTTTGAAAGCTACGGAAACACCATATATTTT. It yields the protein CASSFESYGNTIYF.

The genes are TRBV7-2 and TRBJ1-5; D is unclear. This CDR3 has 12 amino acids. Trimming removed 5 bases from V and 9 bases from J, with 11 bases in between. Germline CDR1 is SGHTA and CDR2 is FQGNSA. The CDR3 coding sequence is TGTGCCAGCAGCAAGCGTCTCGGGCCCCAGCATTTT. This encodes CASSKRLGPQHF.

This clonotype was seen more than once but under ten times. The chain carries TRBV20-1 and TRBJ1-5, with D possibly being TRBD1 (5 bases). The germline V gene encodes CDR1 DFQATT and CDR2 SNEGSKA (reference sequence). Trimming removed 5 bases at V and 3 bases at J, with 14 bases between. The CDR3 contains 14 residues. The CDR3 protein is CSAPGQGNNQPQHF. DNA of the CDR3: TGCAGTGCTCCCGGACAAGGCAACAATCAGCCCCAGCATTTT.

This clonotype was seen a few times. The CDR3 nucleotides read TGTGCCATCGGGGGACAGGGTCTCGAGCAGTACTTC. As protein: CAIGGQGLEQYF. The rearrangement uses TRBV10-3 and TRBJ2-7; 9 nucleotides line up with TRBD1. V shed 8 bases and J 6 bases; nucleotides not matched to a gene: 5. The CDR3 totals 12 residues. Germline CDR1 is ENHRY and CDR2 is SYGVKD.

The rearrangement links TRBV10-3 to TRBJ2-5; 12 nucleotides line up with TRBD2. V was pared by 3 bases and J by 0 bases, with 2 bases of the junction left unmatched. The CDR3 totals 16 residues. Germline V gene sequence: CDR1 ENHRY, CDR2 SYGVKD. CDR3 in DNA: TGTGCCATCAGTGAACTAGCGGGGGGTTACCAAGAGACCCAGTACTTC. It is translated as CAISELAGGYQETQYF.

The gene calls are TRBV12-3 or TRBV12-4 and TRBJ2-7; 12 nucleotides agree with TRBD2. V was pared by 6 bases and J by 6 bases, with 9 bases of the junction left unmatched. The CDR3 extends over 15 amino acids. The DNA of the CDR3 is TGTGCCAGCAGACCTAGCGGGAGGGCCTTCGGCGAGCAGTACTTC. Amino acid sequence: CASRPSGRAFGEQYF.

This clonotype has more than one count but fewer than ten. The genes are TRBV11-2 and TRBJ1-2; no firm D call. Germline assignment: CDR1 SGHAT and CDR2 FQNNGV. The length of the CDR3 is 13 residues. Deletions cut 5 bases from V and 3 bases from J, with 10 bases between. Here the CDR3 reads CASSESSDYGYTF. CDR3 nucleotide sequence: TGTGCCAGCAGCGAAAGCTCAGACTATGGCTACACCTTC. The whole variable domain, remainder taken from reference TRBV11-2 and TRBJ1-2, is EAGVAQSPRYKIIEKRQSVAFWCNPISGHATLYWYQQILGQGPKLLIQFQNNGVVDDSQLPKDRFSAERLKGVDSTLKIQPAKLEDSAVYLCASSESSDYGYTFGSGTRLTVV.

This clonotype turned up a few times. At one of its ends the junction is not consistent with the germline gene, which may arise from a read error. The chain has TRBV20-1 and TRBJ2-5; no firm D call. The CDR3 has 13 residues. Germline V gives CDR1 DFQATT, CDR2 SNEGSKA (reference sequence). Written as DNA, the CDR3 is TGCAGTGCTAGTTTCCCCATCCAAGAGACCCGGTACTTC. Protein sequence: CSASFPIQETRYF.

This clonotype came up a few times. V and J are TRBV9 and TRBJ2-1, with TRBD2 identical over 12 bases. J was trimmed by 1 base and V by 0 bases; bases with no gene match: 8. Germline CDR1 is SGDLS and CDR2 is YYNGEE. The CDR3 loop spans 19 amino acids. CDR3 in amino acids: CASSVGASGRAGSYNEQFF. CDR3 nucleotide sequence: TGTGCCAGCAGCGTAGGGGCTAGCGGGAGGGCCGGGTCCTACAATGAGCAGTTCTTC.

A few counts support this clonotype. The rearrangement links TRBV20-1 to TRBJ2-1, with D hard to call. V lost 1 base to trimming and J lost 1 base, with 14 bases between them. This CDR3 has 16 amino acids. The germline V gene encodes CDR1 DFQATT and CDR2 SNEGSKA (reference sequence). CDR3 bases: TGCAGTGCTAGAGGTTCGAGTTCTTCGTCCTACAATGAGCAGTTCTTC. It encodes CSARGSSSSSYNEQFF.

The sample holds many counts of this clonotype. The V gene is TRBV12-3 or TRBV12-4, the J gene TRBJ2-7; D unresolved. The CDR3 is made up of 14 amino acids. With 6 bases removed from V and 3 bases from J, the gap between germline ends came to 15 bases. The CDR3 DNA sequence: TGTGCCAGCAGCCCGCTGGACGGAAACTACGAGCAGTACTTC. It is translated as CASSPLDGNYEQYF.

V usage is TRBV18 and J usage is TRBJ2-1; 9 positions agree with TRBD1. This CDR3 has 16 amino acids. V trimming: 4 bases; J trimming: 1 base; junction bases outside the gene matches: 5. Germline loops: CDR1 KGHSH, CDR2 LQKENI. CDR3 DNA sequence: TGTGCCAGCTCACTGTTCGGACAGGGGTCCTACAATGAGCAGTTCTTC. Its translation is CASSLFGQGSYNEQFF.

The gene calls are TRBV12-3 or TRBV12-4 and TRBJ1-6, with D perhaps matching TRBD1 (6 bases). V shed 3 bases and J shed 5 bases, with 11 bases lying between them. The CDR3 loop spans 15 amino acids. The chain's CDR3 is CASSFRAGDNSPLHF. CDR3 nucleotides: TGTGCCAGCAGTTTTCGGGCAGGGGATAATTCACCCCTCCACTTT.

This clonotype has more than one count but fewer than ten. The rearrangement uses TRBV11-3 and TRBJ2-3; TRBD2 is a possible D gene (6 bases). Per the germline V gene, CDR1 is SGHNT and CDR2 is YENEEA. Deletions cut 3 bases from V and 2 bases from J, with 9 bases between. The CDR3 covers 14 residues. CDR3 in DNA: TGTGCCAGCAGCTTTGGCGGGACCACAGATACGCAGTATTTT. It translates to CASSFGGTTDTQYF.

The V call is TRBV11-2, the J call TRBJ2-5, with D possibly TRBD2 on 6 matching bases. V shed 6 bases and J shed 0 bases, with 14 bases lying between them. Per the germline V gene, CDR1 is SGHAT and CDR2 is FQNNGV. The CDR3 spans 15 residues. The CDR3 DNA follows: TGTGCCAGCAGGGGACTGCAAAAAAACCAAGAGACCCAGTACTTC. Its protein is CASRGLQKNQETQYF.

CDR3 nucleotides: TGTGCCAGCAGTTACGGGACAGGGGTGGTCAATGAGCAGTTCTTC. Translating it yields CASSYGTGVVNEQFF. The chain links TRBV6-5 to TRBJ2-1; 10 bases fit TRBD1. The CDR3 loop spans 15 amino acids. Germline CDR1 MNHEY, CDR2 SVGAGI. With V trimmed by 2 bases and J by 6 bases, 4 bases remained unmatched.

This sequence joins TRBV5-1 and TRBJ2-5; 11 bases agree with TRBD2. Trimming took 0 bases from V and 4 from J; bases not matched to a gene: 2. The CDR3 is made up of 15 amino acids. The V gene's germline CDR1 is SGHRS and CDR2 YFSETQ. CDR3 nucleotides: TGCGCCAGCAGCTTGGATGGGACTAGCGGAGAGACCCAGTACTTC. Translation gives CASSLDGTSGETQYF.

The table lists this clonotype with a few counts. This chain connects TRBV6-5 to TRBJ2-1, with 8 bases that match TRBD2. There are 13 residues in the CDR3. Trimming took 2 bases from V and 11 from J; bases not matched to a gene: 5. Germline V gene lookup returns CDR1 MNHEY and CDR2 SVGAGI. This chain's CDR3 is CASSYGLAGKQFF. CDR3 coding DNA: TGTGCCAGCAGTTACGGGCTAGCGGGCAAGCAGTTCTTC.

V is TRBV7-2 and J is TRBJ2-7; 9 nucleotides align to TRBD1. Germline values: CDR1 SGHTA, CDR2 FQGNSA. The CDR3 is 15 residues long. Trimming took 1 base from V and 2 from J; bases not matched to a gene: 3. The CDR3 loop is CASSLVGDRAYEQYF. The CDR3 DNA is TGTGCCAGCAGCTTAGTTGGGGACAGGGCCTACGAGCAGTACTTC. The full variable domain, in which reference TRBV7-2 and TRBJ2-7 provide the parts outside the CDR3, is GAGVSQSPSNKVTEKGKDVELRCDPISGHTALYWYRQSLGQGLEFLIYFQGNSAPDKSGLPSDRFSAERTGGSVSTLTIQRTQQEDSAVYLCASSLVGDRAYEQYFGPGTRLTVT.

The V call is TRBV5-1, the J call TRBJ2-5; 9 bases match TRBD2. V dropped 1 base and J dropped 3; count of bases not matched to a gene: 4. The CDR3 totals 15 residues. Germline values: CDR1 SGHRS, CDR2 YFSETQ. This chain's CDR3 is CASSLIGTSKETQYF. DNA for the CDR3: TGCGCCAGCAGCTTGATCGGGACTAGCAAAGAGACCCAGTACTTC.

V is TRBV12-3 or TRBV12-4 and J is TRBJ1-1, with D perhaps TRBD1 (6 bases). The V end lost 8 bases, the J end lost 4 bases, and 14 bases lay between the germline ends. CDR3 size: 13 residues. The CDR3 bases are TGTGCCAGCTGGGACATTGGGGGCACTGAAGCTTTCTTT. Encoded protein: CASWDIGGTEAFF.

The chain recombines TRBV15 with TRBJ2-3, with TRBD2 as a possible D gene (6 bases). Deletions cut 5 bases from V and 5 bases from J, with 14 bases between. CDR3 length: 14 residues. Germline V CDR1 and CDR2: LNHNV, YYDKDF (reference sequence). The CDR3 DNA is TGTGCCACCAGCGTACGGGGGATAGGAGATACGCAGTATTTT. It is translated as CATSVRGIGDTQYF. Complete variable domain (other parts from reference TRBV15 and TRBJ2-3): DAMVIQNPRYQVTQFGKPVTLSCSQTLNHNVMYWYQQKSSQAPKLLFHYYDKDFNNEADTPDNFQSRRPNTSFCFLDIRSPGLGDTAMYLCATSVRGIGDTQYFGPGTRLTVL.

The chain has TRBV5-4 and TRBJ2-2; TRBD2 aligns across 13 bases. CDR3 length: 16 amino acids. CDR1 and CDR2 from the germline V gene are SGHNT and YYREEE (reference sequence). The trim removed 4 bases at V and 7 bases at J, leaving 7 bases unmatched. The CDR3 DNA is TGTGCCAGCAGCGCCGGACTAGCGGGGGAGGACGGGGAGCTGTTTTTT. Amino acid sequence: CASSAGLAGEDGELFF.